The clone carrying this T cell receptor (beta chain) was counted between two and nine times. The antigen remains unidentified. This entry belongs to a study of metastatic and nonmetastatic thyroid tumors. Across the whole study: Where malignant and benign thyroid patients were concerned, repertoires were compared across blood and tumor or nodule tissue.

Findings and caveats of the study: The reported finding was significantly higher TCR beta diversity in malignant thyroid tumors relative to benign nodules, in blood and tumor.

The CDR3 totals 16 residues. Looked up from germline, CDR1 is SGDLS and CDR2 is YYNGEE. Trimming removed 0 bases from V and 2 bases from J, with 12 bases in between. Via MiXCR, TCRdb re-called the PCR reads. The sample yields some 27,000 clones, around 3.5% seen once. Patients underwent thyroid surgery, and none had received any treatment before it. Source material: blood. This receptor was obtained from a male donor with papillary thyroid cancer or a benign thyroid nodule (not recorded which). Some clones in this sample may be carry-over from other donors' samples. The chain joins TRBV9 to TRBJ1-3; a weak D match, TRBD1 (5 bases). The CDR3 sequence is CASSVGGGVTGNTIYF. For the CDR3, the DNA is TGTGCCAGCAGCGTAGGGGGGGGAGTAACTGGAAACACCATATATTTT.